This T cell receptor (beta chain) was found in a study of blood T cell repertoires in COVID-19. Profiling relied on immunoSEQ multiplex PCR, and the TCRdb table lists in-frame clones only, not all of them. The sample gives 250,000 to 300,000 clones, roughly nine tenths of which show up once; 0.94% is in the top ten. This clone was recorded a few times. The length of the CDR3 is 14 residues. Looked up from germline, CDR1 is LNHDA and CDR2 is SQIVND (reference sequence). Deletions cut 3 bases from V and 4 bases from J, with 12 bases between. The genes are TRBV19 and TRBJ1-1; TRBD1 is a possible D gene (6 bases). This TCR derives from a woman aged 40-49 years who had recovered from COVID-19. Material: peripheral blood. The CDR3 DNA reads TGTGCCAGTAGTATCCACAGGGTTGGCACTGAAGCTTTCTTT. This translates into CASSIHRVGTEAFF.